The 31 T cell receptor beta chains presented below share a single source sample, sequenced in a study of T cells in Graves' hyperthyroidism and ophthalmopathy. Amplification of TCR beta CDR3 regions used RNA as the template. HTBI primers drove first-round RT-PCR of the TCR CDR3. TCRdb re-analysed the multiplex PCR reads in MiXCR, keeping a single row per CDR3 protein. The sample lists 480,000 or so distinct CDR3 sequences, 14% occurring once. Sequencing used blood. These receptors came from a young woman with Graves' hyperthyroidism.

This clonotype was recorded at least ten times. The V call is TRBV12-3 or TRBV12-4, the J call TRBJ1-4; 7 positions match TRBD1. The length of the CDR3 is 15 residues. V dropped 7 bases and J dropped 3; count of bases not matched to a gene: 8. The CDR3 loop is CASNPGDSANEKLFF. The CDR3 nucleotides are TGTGCCAGCAATCCAGGGGACAGTGCTAATGAAAAACTGTTTTTT.

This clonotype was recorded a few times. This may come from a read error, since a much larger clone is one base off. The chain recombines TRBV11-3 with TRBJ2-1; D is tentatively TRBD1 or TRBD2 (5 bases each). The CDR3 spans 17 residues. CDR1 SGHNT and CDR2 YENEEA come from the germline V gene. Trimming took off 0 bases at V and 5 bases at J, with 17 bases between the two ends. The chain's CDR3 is CASSLDWVGRGHNEQFF. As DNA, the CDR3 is TGTGCCAGCAGCTTAGATTGGGTGGGACGGGGCCACAATGAGCAGTTCTTC.

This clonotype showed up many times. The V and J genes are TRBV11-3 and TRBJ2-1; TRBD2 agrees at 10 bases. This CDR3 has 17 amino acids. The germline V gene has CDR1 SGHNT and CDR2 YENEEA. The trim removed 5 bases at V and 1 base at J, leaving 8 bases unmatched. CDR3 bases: TGTGCCAGCAGCCCCGGGACTAGCGTGATTTCCTACAATGAGCAGTTCTTC. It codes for CASSPGTSVISYNEQFF.

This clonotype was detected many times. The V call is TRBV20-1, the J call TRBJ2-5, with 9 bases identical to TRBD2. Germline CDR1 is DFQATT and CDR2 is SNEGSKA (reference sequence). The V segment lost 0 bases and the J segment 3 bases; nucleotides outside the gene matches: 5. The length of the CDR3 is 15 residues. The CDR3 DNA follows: TGCAGTGCTAGAGACCATAGCGGGAGTGAAGAGACCCAGTACTTC. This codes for CSARDHSGSEETQYF.

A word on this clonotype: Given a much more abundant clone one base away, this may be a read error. Written as DNA, the CDR3 is TGTGCCAGCAGTGTGGGACAGAATACCTACGGGCAGTACTTC. Protein product: CASSVGQNTYGQYF. The rearrangement links TRBV12-3 or TRBV12-4 to TRBJ2-7; 7 bases align to TRBD1. The CDR3 has 14 residues.

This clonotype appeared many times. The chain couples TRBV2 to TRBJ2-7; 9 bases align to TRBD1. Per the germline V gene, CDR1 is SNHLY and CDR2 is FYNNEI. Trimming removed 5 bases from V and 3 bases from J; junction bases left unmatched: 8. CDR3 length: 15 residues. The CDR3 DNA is TGTGCCAGCAGTAACACGGGACAGGGATTCTACGAGCAGTACTTC. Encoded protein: CASSNTGQGFYEQYF.

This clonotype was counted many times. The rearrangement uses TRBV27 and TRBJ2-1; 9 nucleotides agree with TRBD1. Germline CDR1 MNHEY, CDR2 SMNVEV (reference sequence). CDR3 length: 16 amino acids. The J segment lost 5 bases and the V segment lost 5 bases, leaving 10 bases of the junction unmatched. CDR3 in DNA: TGTGCCAGCAGTCTCCTCACCTGGACAGGGGACAATGAGCAGTTCTTC. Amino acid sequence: CASSLLTWTGDNEQFF.

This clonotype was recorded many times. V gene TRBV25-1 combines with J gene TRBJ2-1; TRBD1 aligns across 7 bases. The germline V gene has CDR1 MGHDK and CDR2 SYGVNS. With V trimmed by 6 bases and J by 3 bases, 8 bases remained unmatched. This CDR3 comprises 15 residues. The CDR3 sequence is CASRPDRAGYNEQFF. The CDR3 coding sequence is TGTGCCAGCAGACCAGACAGGGCCGGCTACAATGAGCAGTTCTTC.

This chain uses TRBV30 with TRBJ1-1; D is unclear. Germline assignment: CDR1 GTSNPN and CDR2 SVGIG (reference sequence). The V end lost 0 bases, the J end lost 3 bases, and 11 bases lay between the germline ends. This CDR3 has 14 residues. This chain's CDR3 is CAWSVGPVDTEAFF. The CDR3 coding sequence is TGTGCCTGGAGTGTAGGTCCGGTCGACACTGAAGCTTTCTTT. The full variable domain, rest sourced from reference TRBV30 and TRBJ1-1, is SQTIHQWPATLVQPVGSPLSLECTVEGTSNPNLYWYRQAAGRGLQLLFYSVGIGQISSEVPQNLSASRPQDRQFILSSKKLLLSDSGFYLCAWSVGPVDTEAFFGQGTRLTVV.

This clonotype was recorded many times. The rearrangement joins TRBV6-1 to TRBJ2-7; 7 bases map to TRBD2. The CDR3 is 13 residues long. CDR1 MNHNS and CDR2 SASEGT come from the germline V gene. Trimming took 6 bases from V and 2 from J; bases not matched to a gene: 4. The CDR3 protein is CASRGGGTYEQYF. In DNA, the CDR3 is TGTGCCAGCAGGGGGGGAGGGACCTACGAGCAGTACTTC.

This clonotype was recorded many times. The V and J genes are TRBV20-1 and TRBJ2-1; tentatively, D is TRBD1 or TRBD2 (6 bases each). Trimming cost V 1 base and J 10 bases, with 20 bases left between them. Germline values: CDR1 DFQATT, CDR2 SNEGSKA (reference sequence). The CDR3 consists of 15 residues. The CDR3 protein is CSARGEDLRGREQFF. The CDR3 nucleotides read TGCAGTGCTAGAGGGGAGGACCTGAGGGGGAGAGAGCAGTTCTTC.

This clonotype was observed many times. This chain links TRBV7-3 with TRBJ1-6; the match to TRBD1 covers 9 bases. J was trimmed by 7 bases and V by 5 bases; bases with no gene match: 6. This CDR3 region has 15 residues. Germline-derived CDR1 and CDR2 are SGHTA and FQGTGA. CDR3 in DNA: TGTGCCAGCAGCCGATACAGGGGGCCGAATTCACCCCTCCACTTT. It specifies CASSRYRGPNSPLHF.

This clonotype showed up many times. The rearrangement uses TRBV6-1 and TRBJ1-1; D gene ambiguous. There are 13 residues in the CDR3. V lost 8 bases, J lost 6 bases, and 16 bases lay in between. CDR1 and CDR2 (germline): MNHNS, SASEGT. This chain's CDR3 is CASFGATHPEAFF. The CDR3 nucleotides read TGTGCCAGCTTCGGCGCCACTCACCCTGAAGCTTTCTTT.

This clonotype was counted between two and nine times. This chain's CDR3 is CASSERTSGSRSYNEQFF. The CDR3 DNA reads as TGCGCCAGCAGCGAACGGACTAGCGGGAGTCGATCCTACAATGAGCAGTTCTTC. The chain has TRBV5-1 and TRBJ2-1, with 13 bases aligning to TRBD2. Germline trimming cut 4 bases from V and 1 base from J; bases unmatched to any gene: 8. The CDR3 is 18 residues long. Per the germline V gene, CDR1 is SGHRS and CDR2 is YFSETQ. Supplemented by reference TRBV5-1 and TRBJ2-1, the full variable domain reads KAGVTQTPRYLIKTRGQQVTLSCSPISGHRSVSWYQQTPGQGLQFLFEYFSETQRNKGNFPGRFSGRQFSNSRSEMNVSTLELGDSALYLCASSERTSGSRSYNEQFFGPGTRLTVL.

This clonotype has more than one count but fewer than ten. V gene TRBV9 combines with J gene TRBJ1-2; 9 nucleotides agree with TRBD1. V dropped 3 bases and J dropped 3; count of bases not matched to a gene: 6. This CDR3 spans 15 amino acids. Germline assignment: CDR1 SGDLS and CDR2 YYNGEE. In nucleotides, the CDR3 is TGTGCCAGCAGCGACAGGGGGCCCTCTCACTATGGCTACACCTTC. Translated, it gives CASSDRGPSHYGYTF.

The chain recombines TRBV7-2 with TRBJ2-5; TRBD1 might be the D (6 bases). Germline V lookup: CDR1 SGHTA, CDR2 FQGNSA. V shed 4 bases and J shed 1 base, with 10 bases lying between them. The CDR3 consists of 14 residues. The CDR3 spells CASSSQGIQETQYF. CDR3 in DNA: TGTGCCAGCAGCTCCCAGGGGATCCAAGAGACCCAGTACTTC.

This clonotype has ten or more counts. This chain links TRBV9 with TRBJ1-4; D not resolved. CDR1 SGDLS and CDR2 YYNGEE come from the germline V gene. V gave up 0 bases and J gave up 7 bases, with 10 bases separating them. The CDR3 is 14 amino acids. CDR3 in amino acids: CASSVAGVGEKLFF. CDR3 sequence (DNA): TGTGCCAGCAGCGTAGCCGGGGTCGGTGAAAAACTGTTTTTT.

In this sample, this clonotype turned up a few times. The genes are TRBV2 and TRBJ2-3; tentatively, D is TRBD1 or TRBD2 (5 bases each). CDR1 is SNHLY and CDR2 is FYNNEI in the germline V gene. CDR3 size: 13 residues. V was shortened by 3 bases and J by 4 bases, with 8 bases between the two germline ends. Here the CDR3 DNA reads TGTGCCAGCAGTGAGAGGGGAGCAGATACGCAGTATTTT. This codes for CASSERGADTQYF. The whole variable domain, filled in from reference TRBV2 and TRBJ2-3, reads EPEVTQTPSHQVTQMGQEVILRCVPISNHLYFYWYRQILGQKVEFLVSFYNNEISEKSEIFDDQFSVERPDGSNFTLKIRSTKLEDSAMYFCASSERGADTQYFGPGTRLTVL.

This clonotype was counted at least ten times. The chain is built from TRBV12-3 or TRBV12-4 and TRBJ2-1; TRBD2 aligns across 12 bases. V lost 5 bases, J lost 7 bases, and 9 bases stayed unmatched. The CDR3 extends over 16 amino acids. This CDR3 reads CASSLGLAGLKNEQFF. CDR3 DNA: TGTGCCAGCAGTCTCGGACTAGCGGGATTAAAAAATGAGCAGTTCTTC.

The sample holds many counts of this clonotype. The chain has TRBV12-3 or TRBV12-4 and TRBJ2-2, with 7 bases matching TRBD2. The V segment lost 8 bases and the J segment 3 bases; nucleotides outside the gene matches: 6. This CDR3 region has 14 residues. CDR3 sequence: CASRLASHTGELFF. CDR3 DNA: TGTGCCAGCCGACTAGCCTCGCACACCGGGGAGCTGTTTTTT.

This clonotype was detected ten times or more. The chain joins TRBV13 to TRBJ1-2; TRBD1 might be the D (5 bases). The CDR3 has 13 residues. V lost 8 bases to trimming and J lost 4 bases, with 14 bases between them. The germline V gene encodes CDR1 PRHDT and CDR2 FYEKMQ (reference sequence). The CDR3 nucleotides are TGTGCCAGCGATAAAGGGGCGTCCTATGGCTACACCTTC. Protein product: CASDKGASYGYTF.

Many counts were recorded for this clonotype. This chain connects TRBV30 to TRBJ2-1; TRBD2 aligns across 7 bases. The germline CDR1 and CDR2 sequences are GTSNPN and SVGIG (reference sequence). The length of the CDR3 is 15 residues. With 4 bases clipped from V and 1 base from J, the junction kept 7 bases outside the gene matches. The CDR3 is CAWIGSGVSYNEQFF. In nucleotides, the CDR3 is TGTGCCTGGATAGGAAGCGGGGTTTCCTACAATGAGCAGTTCTTC. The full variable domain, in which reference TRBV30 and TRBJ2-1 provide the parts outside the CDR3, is SQTIHQWPATLVQPVGSPLSLECTVEGTSNPNLYWYRQAAGRGLQLLFYSVGIGQISSEVPQNLSASRPQDRQFILSSKKLLLSDSGFYLCAWIGSGVSYNEQFFGPGTRLTVL.

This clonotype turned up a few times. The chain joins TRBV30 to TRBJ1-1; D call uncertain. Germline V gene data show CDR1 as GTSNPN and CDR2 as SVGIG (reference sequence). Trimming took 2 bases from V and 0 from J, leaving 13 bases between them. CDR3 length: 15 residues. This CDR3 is CAWSSHWTVNTEAFF. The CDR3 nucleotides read TGTGCCTGGAGTTCTCATTGGACGGTGAACACTGAAGCTTTCTTT.

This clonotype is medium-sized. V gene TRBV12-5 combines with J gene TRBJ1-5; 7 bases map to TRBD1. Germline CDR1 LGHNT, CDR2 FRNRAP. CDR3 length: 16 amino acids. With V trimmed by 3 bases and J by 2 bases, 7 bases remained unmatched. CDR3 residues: CASGFHRGEGNQPQHF. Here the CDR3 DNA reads TGTGCTAGTGGTTTTCACAGGGGCGAGGGCAATCAGCCCCAGCATTTT.

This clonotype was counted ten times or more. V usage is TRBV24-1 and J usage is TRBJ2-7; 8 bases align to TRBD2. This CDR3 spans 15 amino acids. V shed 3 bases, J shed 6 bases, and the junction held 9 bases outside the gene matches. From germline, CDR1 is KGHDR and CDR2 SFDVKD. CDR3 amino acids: CATSDPGSGTGEQYF. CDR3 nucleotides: TGTGCCACCAGTGATCCCGGTAGCGGGACGGGCGAGCAGTACTTC.

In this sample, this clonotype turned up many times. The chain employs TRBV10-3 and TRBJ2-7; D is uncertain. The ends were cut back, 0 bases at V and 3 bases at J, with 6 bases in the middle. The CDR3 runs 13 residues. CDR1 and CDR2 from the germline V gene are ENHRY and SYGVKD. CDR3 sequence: CAISESQVYEQYF. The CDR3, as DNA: TGTGCCATCAGTGAGTCCCAGGTCTACGAGCAGTACTTC.

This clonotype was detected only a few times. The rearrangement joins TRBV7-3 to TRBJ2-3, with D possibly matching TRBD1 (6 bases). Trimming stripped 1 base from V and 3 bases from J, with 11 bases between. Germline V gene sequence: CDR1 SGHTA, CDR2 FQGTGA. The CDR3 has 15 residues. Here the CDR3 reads CASSLSQGRTDTQYF. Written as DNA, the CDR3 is TGTGCCAGCAGCTTAAGTCAGGGGAGAACAGATACGCAGTATTTT.

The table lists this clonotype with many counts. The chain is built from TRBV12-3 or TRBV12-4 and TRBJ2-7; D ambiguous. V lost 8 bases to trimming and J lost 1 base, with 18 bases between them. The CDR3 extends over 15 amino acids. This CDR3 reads CASSLGPTASYEQYF. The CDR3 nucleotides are TGTGCCAGCTCTCTAGGACCTACCGCTTCCTACGAGCAGTACTTC.

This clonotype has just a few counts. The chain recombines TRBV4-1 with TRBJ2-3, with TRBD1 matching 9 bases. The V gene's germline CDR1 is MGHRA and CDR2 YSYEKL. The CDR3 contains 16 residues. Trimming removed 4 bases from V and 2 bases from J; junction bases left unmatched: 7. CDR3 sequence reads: CASSPGQGRTTDTQYF. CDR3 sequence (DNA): TGCGCCAGCAGCCCGGGACAGGGTAGGACCACAGATACGCAGTATTTT.

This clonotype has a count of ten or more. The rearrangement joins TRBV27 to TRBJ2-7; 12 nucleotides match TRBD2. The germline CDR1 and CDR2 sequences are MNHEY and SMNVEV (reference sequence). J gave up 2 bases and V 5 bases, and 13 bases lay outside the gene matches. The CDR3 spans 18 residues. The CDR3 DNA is TGTGCCAGCAGTCCAAGCGCTAGCGGGAGGGCCCACCCCTACGAGCAGTACGTC. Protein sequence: CASSPSASGRAHPYEQYV.

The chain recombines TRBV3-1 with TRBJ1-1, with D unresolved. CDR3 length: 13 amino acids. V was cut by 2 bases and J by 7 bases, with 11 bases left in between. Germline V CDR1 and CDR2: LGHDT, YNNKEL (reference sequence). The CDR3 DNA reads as TGTGCCAGCAGCCAAAGGTCGGAAAATGAAGCTTTCTTT. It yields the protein CASSQRSENEAFF.